Shown below are 29 T cell receptor beta chains from a single sample sequenced in a study of blood T cell repertoires in COVID-19. Using immunoSEQ multiplex PCR, the repertoire was profiled, and TCRdb retains in-frame clones only, with some absent. The sample has 210,000 or so clones; about four fifths are singletons. Sequenced sample: PBMCs or T cells enriched from blood (not recorded which). The receptors were sampled from a man between 60 and 75 years old who had recovered from COVID-19.

The rearrangement links TRBV23-1 to TRBJ2-5; the match to TRBD1 covers 7 bases. TRBV23-1 carries the ORF label, with uncertain function. The trim removed 2 bases at V and 0 bases at J, leaving 9 bases unmatched. The CDR3 totals 17 residues. The CDR3 bases are TGCGCCAGCAGTCAAGAAAAGGGGGCTCCCGACCAAGAGACCCAGTACTTC. Translating it yields CASSQEKGAPDQETQYF.

The V and J genes are TRBV7-9 and TRBJ2-5, with TRBD2 matching over 13 bases. CDR3 size: 14 residues. Trimming took 6 bases from V and 5 from J; bases not matched to a gene: 3. Looked up from germline, CDR1 is SEHNR and CDR2 is FQNEAQ (reference sequence). CDR3 sequence: CASSRLAGGETQYF. Here the CDR3 DNA reads TGTGCCAGCAGTCGACTAGCGGGGGGCGAGACCCAGTACTTC.

This clone was observed a handful of times. The J gene is TRBJ2-5, the V gene TRBV6-1; the match to TRBD1 covers 12 bases. This CDR3 has 16 amino acids. Germline CDR1 is MNHNS and CDR2 is SASEGT. After removal of 3 bases from V and 4 bases from J, the junction contained 6 bases not matched to a gene. Written as DNA, the CDR3 is TGTGCCAGCAGTGACCGGGACAGGGGGCATCGAGAGACCCAGTACTTC. Its protein product is CASSDRDRGHRETQYF.

This sequence joins TRBV30 and TRBJ1-6, with TRBD1 identical over 7 bases. The germline V gene has CDR1 GTSNPN and CDR2 SVGIG (reference sequence). Trimming took 2 bases from V and 8 from J; bases not matched to a gene: 6. This CDR3 is built from 14 residues. The CDR3 is CAWSYGDSYSPLHF. CDR3 nucleotide sequence: TGTGCCTGGAGTTATGGGGACAGTTATTCACCCCTCCACTTT.

This clone was counted only a few times. Other DNA sequences within the sample encode an identical CDR3. The V gene is TRBV11-2, the J gene TRBJ1-1; 7 bases fit TRBD1. CDR1 and CDR2 (germline): SGHAT, FQNNGV. V shed 0 bases and J 7 bases; nucleotides not matched to a gene: 2. The CDR3 loop spans 13 amino acids. The CDR3 sequence: CASSLDRDSEAFF. In DNA form, the CDR3 reads TGTGCCAGCAGCTTAGACCGGGACAGTGAAGCTTTCTTT.

This clone was seen a handful of times. V usage is TRBV18 and J usage is TRBJ2-7, with 12 bases that match TRBD2. CDR1 is KGHSH and CDR2 is LQKENI in the germline V gene. Trimming at V came to 3 bases and at J to 5 bases, leaving 5 bases not matched to a gene. The CDR3 length is 15 residues. The chain's CDR3 is CASSPWTSGDHEQYF. DNA of the CDR3: TGTGCCAGCTCACCTTGGACTAGCGGGGACCACGAGCAGTACTTC.

The chain recombines TRBV25-1 with TRBJ1-1; 7 nucleotides agree with TRBD1. J was trimmed by 0 bases and V by 7 bases; bases with no gene match: 5. CDR1 is MGHDK, CDR2 SYGVNS, per germline. The CDR3 sequence is 14 residues long. CDR3 sequence (DNA): TGTGCCAGCAAGCAGACAGGGTTGAACACTGAAGCTTTCTTT. As protein: CASKQTGLNTEAFF.

The V call is TRBV6-2 or TRBV6-3, the J call TRBJ1-5, with a tentative D call TRBD1 (5 bases). The CDR3 totals 14 residues. CDR1 is MNHEY and CDR2 is SVGEGT in the germline V gene. V was clipped by 6 bases and J by 2 bases, with 11 bases between them. The CDR3 loop reads CASSDSQRNQPQHF. DNA for the CDR3: TGTGCCAGCAGCGACAGTCAGCGCAATCAGCCCCAGCATTTT.

The V gene is TRBV11-3, the J gene TRBJ2-7, with a tentative D call TRBD1 (5 bases). There are 12 residues in the CDR3. Germline loops: CDR1 SGHNT, CDR2 YENEEA. V gave up 5 bases and J gave up 9 bases, with 14 bases separating them. This CDR3 reads CASSPNGAVQYF. As DNA, the CDR3 is TGTGCCAGCAGCCCGAATGGGGCGGTGCAGTACTTC.

CDR3 residues: CASSLAIPRTKVQETQYF. The CDR3 DNA sequence: TGTGCCAGCAGCTTAGCCATACCGAGGACAAAAGTCCAAGAGACCCAGTACTTC. The chain couples TRBV7-8 to TRBJ2-5, with D maybe TRBD1 (5 bases). CDR3 length: 18 residues. Germline-derived CDR1 and CDR2 are SGHVS and FQNEAQ. V lost 0 bases and J 1 base, leaving 18 bases between the germline ends.

V and J are TRBV19 and TRBJ2-7; tentative D call: TRBD1 (6 bases). The CDR3 is 12 amino acids. Trimming took 7 bases from V and 6 from J, leaving 13 bases between them. Germline CDR1 LNHDA, CDR2 SQIVND (reference sequence). The CDR3 sequence is CASNMVGGEQYF. CDR3 DNA: TGTGCCAGTAATATGGTAGGGGGCGAGCAGTACTTC.

The genes are TRBV6-4 and TRBJ2-7; D is possibly TRBD2 (6 bases). The CDR3 runs 17 residues. V was trimmed by 4 bases and J by 1 base, leaving 20 bases between them. Germline V lookup: CDR1 MRHNA, CDR2 SNTAGT. Here the CDR3 DNA reads TGTGCCAGCAGTGGATCTCCGGGAGCCAAGTTGTCCTACGAGCAGTACTTC. It yields the protein CASSGSPGAKLSYEQYF.

The chain combines TRBV7-2 with TRBJ2-1; no clear D. This CDR3 is 14 amino acids long. Trimming removed 7 bases at V and 2 bases at J, with 12 bases between. From germline, CDR1 is SGHTA and CDR2 FQGNSA. The CDR3 region is CASTLVPTYNEQFF. In nucleotides, the CDR3 is TGTGCCAGCACCCTGGTACCTACCTACAATGAGCAGTTCTTC.

V usage is TRBV7-6 and J usage is TRBJ1-1; TRBD1 agrees at 9 bases. Per germline, CDR1 SGHVS and CDR2 FNYEAQ. This CDR3 is 16 amino acids long. J gave up 0 bases and V 5 bases, and 7 bases lay outside the gene matches. In DNA, the CDR3 is TGTGCCAGCAGCGCTACAGGGGGCGTTATGAACACTGAAGCTTTCTTT. It translates to CASSATGGVMNTEAFF.

The V call is TRBV27, the J call TRBJ1-5; 11 positions agree with TRBD1. Germline V gene lookup returns CDR1 MNHEY and CDR2 SMNVEV (reference sequence). Trimming cost V 3 bases and J 6 bases; bases outside gene matches: 19. The CDR3 length is 20 residues. Written as DNA, the CDR3 is TGTGCCAGCAGTTTTTATCCGGGACAGGGGGAGCGGAGCGGGGGTCAGCCCCAGCATTTT. This encodes CASSFYPGQGERSGGQPQHF.

The V call is TRBV20-1, the J call TRBJ1-3, with 7 bases matching TRBD1. Germline values: CDR1 DFQATT, CDR2 SNEGSKA (reference sequence). CDR3 size: 14 residues. Germline trimming cut 3 bases from V and 5 bases from J; bases unmatched to any gene: 7. As DNA, the CDR3 is TGCAGTGCTAGTCCGACAGGGCGAAGAAACACCATATATTTT. Its protein product is CSASPTGRRNTIYF.

This clone was seen only once. This chain joins TRBV11-2 and TRBJ2-1; D unclear. CDR3 size: 14 residues. Trimming cost V 0 bases and J 4 bases, with 7 bases left between them. CDR1 and CDR2 from the germline V gene are SGHAT and FQNNGV. CDR3 loop: CASSLEVSYNEQFF. The CDR3 nucleotides are TGTGCCAGCAGCTTAGAGGTTAGTTACAATGAGCAGTTCTTC.

The CDR3 is CASSLVGGAFF. In nucleotides, the CDR3 is TGTGCCAGCAGCTTAGTAGGGGGAGCTTTCTTT. The chain joins TRBV7-9 to TRBJ1-1, with TRBD1 as a possible D gene (6 bases). The CDR3 covers 11 residues. The germline V and J ends were trimmed by 1 base and 10 bases, with 7 bases remaining between them. Germline lookup yields CDR1 SEHNR and CDR2 FQNEAQ (reference sequence).

The genes are TRBV5-1 and TRBJ2-3, with D uncertain. Between the trimmed V and J ends, which lost 4 bases and 0 bases, there was a span of 9 bases. Germline V gives CDR1 SGHRS, CDR2 YFSETQ. The length of the CDR3 is 14 residues. The CDR3: CASSPARSTDTQYF. DNA for the CDR3: TGCGCCAGCAGCCCGGCGAGGAGCACAGATACGCAGTATTTT.

The chain has TRBV7-8 and TRBJ1-2, with D possibly matching TRBD1 (6 bases). The CDR3 totals 15 residues. Germline V gene lookup returns CDR1 SGHVS and CDR2 FQNEAQ. The V and J ends lost 4 bases and 0 bases respectively, with 12 bases between them. As DNA, the CDR3 is TGTGCCAGCAGCTGGGGGGGGCGGTCTAACTATGGCTACACCTTC. This codes for CASSWGGRSNYGYTF.

The chain couples TRBV6-6 to TRBJ2-5, with 12 bases fitting TRBD1. Germline-derived CDR1 and CDR2 are MNHNY and SVGAGI (reference sequence). Trimming removed 6 bases from V and 4 bases from J; junction bases left unmatched: 6. This CDR3 is 15 amino acids long. The CDR3 loop reads CASRTPGQGAETQYF. Here the CDR3 DNA reads TGTGCCAGCAGAACGCCGGGACAGGGGGCAGAGACCCAGTACTTC.

This clone appeared a single time. The rearrangement joins TRBV18 to TRBJ2-5; weak D call: TRBD2 (5 bases). V was cut by 0 bases and J by 5 bases, with 10 bases left in between. The CDR3 length is 14 residues. Germline V gives CDR1 KGHSH, CDR2 LQKENI. The CDR3 DNA follows: TGTGCCAGCTCACCACCAACGGGGTGGGAGACCCAGTACTTC. Protein product: CASSPPTGWETQYF.

This clone occurred once. The V gene is TRBV18, the J gene TRBJ2-1, with D tentatively TRBD1 (6 bases). CDR3 length: 14 residues. Germline-derived CDR1 and CDR2 are KGHSH and LQKENI. V dropped 6 bases and J dropped 6 bases, with 15 bases sitting between them. CDR3 sequence reads: CASSRTTGSNEQFF. As DNA, the CDR3 is TGTGCCAGCTCGCGTACTACAGGGTCCAATGAGCAGTTCTTC. Variable domain in full (rest from reference TRBV18 and TRBJ2-1): NAGVMQNPRHLVRRRGQEARLRCSPMKGHSHVYWYRQLPEEGLKFMVYLQKENIIDESGMPKERFSAEFPKEGPSILRIQQVVRGDSAAYFCASSRTTGSNEQFFGPGTRLTVL.

The chain employs TRBV4-1 and TRBJ1-4, with TRBD1 as a possible D gene (5 bases). This CDR3 is 15 amino acids long. Looked up from germline, CDR1 is MGHRA and CDR2 is YSYEKL. The ends were cut back, 0 bases at V and 7 bases at J, with 12 bases in the middle. As DNA, the CDR3 is TGCGCCAGCAGCCAAGATTGGGGGAGGGGTGAAAAACTGTTTTTT. Translating it yields CASSQDWGRGEKLFF.

This clone was counted a single time. The chain joins TRBV5-6 to TRBJ2-3, with 8 bases matching TRBD1. V lost 3 bases to trimming and J lost 2 bases; unmatched junction nucleotides: 8. The CDR3 is made up of 16 amino acids. Germline assignment: CDR1 SGHDT and CDR2 YYEEEE. Here the CDR3 DNA reads TGTGCCAGCAGCTCTCAGGACAGGGAATACACAGATACGCAGTATTTT. This translates into CASSSQDREYTDTQYF.

The chain carries TRBV19 and TRBJ1-2; TRBD1 aligns across 12 bases. The CDR3 is 16 amino acids. Germline V CDR1 and CDR2: LNHDA, SQIVND (reference sequence). Germline trimming cut 4 bases from V and 8 bases from J; bases unmatched to any gene: 11. Here the CDR3 reads CASSTTGTGGIGGYTF. The DNA of the CDR3 is TGTGCCAGTAGTACGACCGGGACAGGGGGCATAGGCGGCTACACCTTC.

The chain has TRBV6-2 or TRBV6-3 and TRBJ2-2; possible D gene TRBD1, 5 bases. V gave up 5 bases and J gave up 5 bases, with 6 bases separating them. Germline loops: CDR1 MNHEY, CDR2 SVGEGT. The CDR3 sequence is 12 residues long. This CDR3 reads CASSQGTGELFF. CDR3 DNA: TGTGCCAGCAGTCAGGGAACCGGGGAGCTGTTTTTT.

The chain combines TRBV7-9 with TRBJ2-7, with 9 bases that match TRBD1. J gave up 2 bases and V 4 bases, and 9 bases lay outside the gene matches. This CDR3 has 16 amino acids. Germline V gives CDR1 SEHNR, CDR2 FQNEAQ (reference sequence). In DNA form, the CDR3 reads TGTGCCAGCAGCTCCCTGGGACAGGGTCGTACCTACGAGCAGTACTTC. It yields the protein CASSSLGQGRTYEQYF. Drawing the rest from reference TRBV7-9 and TRBJ2-7, the complete variable domain is DTGVSQNPRHKITKRGQNVTFRCDPISEHNRLYWYRQTLGQGPEFLTYFQNEAQLEKSRLLSDRFSAERPKGSFSTLEIQRTEQGDSAMYLCASSSLGQGRTYEQYFGPGTRLTVT.

This clone has just one count. The V and J genes are TRBV6-2 or TRBV6-3 and TRBJ2-7; D perhaps matches TRBD2 (6 bases). V was cut by 4 bases and J by 6 bases, with 16 bases left in between. This CDR3 region has 14 residues. Germline CDR1 and CDR2: MNHEY and SVGEGT. Here the CDR3 reads CASSSKPVGGEQYF. CDR3 sequence (DNA): TGTGCCAGCAGTTCCAAACCCGTGGGGGGCGAGCAGTACTTC.